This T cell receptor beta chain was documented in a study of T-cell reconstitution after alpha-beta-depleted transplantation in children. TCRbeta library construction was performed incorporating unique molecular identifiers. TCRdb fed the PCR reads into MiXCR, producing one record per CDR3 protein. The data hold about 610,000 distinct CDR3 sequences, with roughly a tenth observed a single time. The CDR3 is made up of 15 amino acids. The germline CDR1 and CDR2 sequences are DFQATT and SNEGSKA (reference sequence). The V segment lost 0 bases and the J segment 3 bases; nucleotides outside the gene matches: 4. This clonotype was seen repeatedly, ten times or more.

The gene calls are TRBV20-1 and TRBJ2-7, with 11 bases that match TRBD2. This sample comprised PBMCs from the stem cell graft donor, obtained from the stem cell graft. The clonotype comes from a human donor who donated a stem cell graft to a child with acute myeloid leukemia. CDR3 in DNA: TGCAGTGCTAGAGATTTAGGGACTAGCGGCTACGAGCAGTACTTC. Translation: CSARDLGTSGYEQYF.